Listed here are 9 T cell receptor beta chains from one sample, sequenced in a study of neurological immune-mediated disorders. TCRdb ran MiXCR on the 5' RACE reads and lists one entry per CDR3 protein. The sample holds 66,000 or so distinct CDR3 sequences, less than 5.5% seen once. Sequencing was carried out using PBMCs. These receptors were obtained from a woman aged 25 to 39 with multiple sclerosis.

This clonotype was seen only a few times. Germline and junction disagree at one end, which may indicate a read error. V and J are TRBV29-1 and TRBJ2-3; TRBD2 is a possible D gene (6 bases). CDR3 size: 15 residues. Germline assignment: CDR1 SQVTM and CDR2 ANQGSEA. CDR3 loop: CSVAGSNPTAGTQYF. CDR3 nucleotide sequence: TGCAGTGTTGCCGGAAGCAACCCAACGGCGGGAACGCAGTATTTT.

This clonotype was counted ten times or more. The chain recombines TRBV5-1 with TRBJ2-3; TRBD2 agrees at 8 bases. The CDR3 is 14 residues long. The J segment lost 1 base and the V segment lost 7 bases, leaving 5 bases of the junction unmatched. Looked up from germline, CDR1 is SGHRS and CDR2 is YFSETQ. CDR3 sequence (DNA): TGCGCCAGCGCGGCGGGGGGCCGCACAGATACGCAGTATTTT. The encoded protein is CASAAGGRTDTQYF.

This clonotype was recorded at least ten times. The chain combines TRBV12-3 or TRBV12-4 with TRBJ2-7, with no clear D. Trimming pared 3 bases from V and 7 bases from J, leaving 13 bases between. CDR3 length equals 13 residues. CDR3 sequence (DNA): TGTGCCAGCAGTTTCCGGACGCTATCGGAGCAGTACTTC. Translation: CASSFRTLSEQYF.

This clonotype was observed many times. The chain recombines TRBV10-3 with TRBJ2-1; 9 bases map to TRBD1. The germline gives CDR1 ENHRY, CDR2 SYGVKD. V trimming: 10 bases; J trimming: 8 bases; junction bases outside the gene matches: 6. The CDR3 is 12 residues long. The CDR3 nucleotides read TGTGCCACCCTAACAGGGGGCGATGAGCAGTTCTTC. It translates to CATLTGGDEQFF.

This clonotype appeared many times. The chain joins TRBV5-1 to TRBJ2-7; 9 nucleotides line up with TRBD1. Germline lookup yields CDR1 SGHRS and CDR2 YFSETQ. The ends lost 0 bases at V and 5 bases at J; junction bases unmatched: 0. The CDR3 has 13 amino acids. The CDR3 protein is CASSLGTGDEQYF. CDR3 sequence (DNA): TGCGCCAGCAGCTTGGGGACAGGGGACGAGCAGTACTTC.

CDR3 protein: CASSLLADDYNEQFF. For the CDR3, the DNA is TGTGCCAGCAGCCTACTAGCGGATGATTACAATGAGCAGTTCTTC. The genes are TRBV5-6 and TRBJ2-1; 8 bases match TRBD2. The CDR3 is 15 residues long. The trim removed 4 bases at V and 4 bases at J, leaving 7 bases unmatched. The germline V gene has CDR1 SGHDT and CDR2 YYEEEE.

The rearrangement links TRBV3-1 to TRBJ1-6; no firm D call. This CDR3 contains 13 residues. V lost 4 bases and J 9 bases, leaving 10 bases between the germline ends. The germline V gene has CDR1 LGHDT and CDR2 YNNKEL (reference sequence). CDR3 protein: CASSRTKGSPLHF. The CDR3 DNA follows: TGTGCCAGCAGCCGCACAAAGGGTTCACCCCTCCACTTT.

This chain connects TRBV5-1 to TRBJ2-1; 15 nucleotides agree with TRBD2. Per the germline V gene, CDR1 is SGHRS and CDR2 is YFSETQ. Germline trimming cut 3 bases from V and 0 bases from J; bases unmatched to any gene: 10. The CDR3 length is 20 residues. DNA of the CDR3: TGCGCCAGCAGCTGGAAGGGACTAGCGGGGGGCCCGAGCTCCTACAATGAGCAGTTCTTC. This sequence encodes CASSWKGLAGGPSSYNEQFF.

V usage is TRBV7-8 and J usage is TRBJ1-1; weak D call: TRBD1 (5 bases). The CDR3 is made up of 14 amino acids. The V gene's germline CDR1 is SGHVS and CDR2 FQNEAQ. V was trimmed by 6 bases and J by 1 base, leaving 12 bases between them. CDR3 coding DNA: TGTGCCAGCAGGTATAAAGGGGCGAACACTGAAGCTTTCTTT. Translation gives CASRYKGANTEAFF.